This T cell receptor (beta chain) was sequenced during a study of blood T cell repertoires in COVID-19 (dated by TCRdb to the early 2020s). General notes on the study: Samples covering the acute and convalescent phases of COVID-19 were provided by collaborators in the United States, Italy and Spain. Samples were obtained from the ongoing ImmuneRACE study (first 160 participants) and from 1,254 subjects provided by 6 global collaborators. Where available, HLA class I and class II types were taken from metadata supplied by the sample provider and were not determined by assay-based typing. The prospective study material was composed of cDNA or gDNA derived from T cells, B-cell-depleted T cells, or PBMCs. Deeply sampled blood TCRbeta repertoires from subjects exposed to, actively infected with, or recovered from COVID-19 were included in the dataset. The sample metadata nearly always contained a de-identified subject ID, COVID-19 status, age in years and sex. The repertoires were released in a freely available public database meant as a resource for research on the immune response to SARS-CoV-2. The study at large found these results: How much clinical and demographic metadata was included differed by source and by participant, and the metadata was provided uncurated.

At one collaborating source in Seattle, patients were enrolled during active infection and were followed longitudinally through the course of disease. Collaborating institutions collected whole blood in K2EDTA tubes following their own protocols. For TCRbeta analysis, collaborator samples were shipped as frozen whole blood, as isolated PBMCs, or as DNA extracted from either sample type. Points on this clone: The target of this receptor is not known. No base qualities exist here, and no much larger clone lies one base off it.

The CDR3 spans 16 residues, from the cysteine through the phenylalanine. The only DNA kept is the CDR3, 48 bases in frame from the first base. Trimming leaves V shorter by 4 bases and J shorter by 1 base, with the junction holding 8 bases beyond the gene matches. CDR1 and CDR2 (MNHEY, SVGAGI) derive from the germline V gene. TCRbeta CDR3 regions were amplified from genomic DNA using the immunoSEQ Assay, a bias-controlled multiplex PCR. Under the source paper's analysis protocol: Nucleated cell counts per sample were estimated from amplification of reference gene primers within the assay. To quantify the absolute abundance of each unique TCRbeta CDR3 rearrangement, sequence reads were collapsed and filtered. For each sample, productive Simpson clonality was calculated as the square root of Simpson's diversity index over productive rearrangements. The clones in this table, taken by TCRdb from immuneACCESS, are in-frame only. Not every clone is retained; where verified, under half of the shortfall comes from an unresolved V gene, and the cause of the rest is unknown. V and J calls plus clone size are reproduced from that table; the DNA served to infer D and trimming. The sample contains roughly 410,000 clones, roughly 86% of them found a single time. The top ten hold approximately 2.4% of the sample.

The source material was peripheral blood. The V and J segments used are TRBV6-5 and TRBJ1-2, and TRBD1 aligns with 8 junction nucleotides. This sequence was found in a woman in her sixties or seventies with COVID-19, enrolled during active disease. The CDR3 here reads CASSSTLGQGNYGYTF. The DNA sequence is given as TGTGCCAGCAGTTCCACCCTCGGACAGGGTAACTATGGCTACACCTTC.